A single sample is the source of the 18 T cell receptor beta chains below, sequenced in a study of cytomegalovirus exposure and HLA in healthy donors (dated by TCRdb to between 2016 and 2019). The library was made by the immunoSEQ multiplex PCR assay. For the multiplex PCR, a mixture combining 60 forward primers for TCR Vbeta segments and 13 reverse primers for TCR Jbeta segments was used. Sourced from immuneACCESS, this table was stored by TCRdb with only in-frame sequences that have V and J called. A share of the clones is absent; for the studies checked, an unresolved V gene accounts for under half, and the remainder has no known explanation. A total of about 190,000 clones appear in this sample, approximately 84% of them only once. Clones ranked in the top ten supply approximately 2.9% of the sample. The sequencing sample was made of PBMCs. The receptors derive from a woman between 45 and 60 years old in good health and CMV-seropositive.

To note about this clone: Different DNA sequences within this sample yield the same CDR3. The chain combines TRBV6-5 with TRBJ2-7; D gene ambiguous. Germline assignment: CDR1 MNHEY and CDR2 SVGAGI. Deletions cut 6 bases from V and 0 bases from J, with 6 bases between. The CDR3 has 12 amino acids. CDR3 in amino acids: CASSSSSYEQYF. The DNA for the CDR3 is TGTGCCAGCAGCTCCAGCTCCTACGAGCAGTACTTC.

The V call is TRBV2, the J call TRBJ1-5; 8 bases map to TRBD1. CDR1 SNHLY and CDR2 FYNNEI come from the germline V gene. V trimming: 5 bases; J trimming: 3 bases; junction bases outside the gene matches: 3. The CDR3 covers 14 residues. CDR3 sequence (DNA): TGTGCCAGCAGTCGGACAGGGACCAATCAGCCCCAGCATTTT. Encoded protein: CASSRTGTNQPQHF.

CDR3 sequence reads: CASSKPGQGAYEQYF. CDR3 bases: TGTGCCAGCAGCAAACCGGGACAGGGGGCTTACGAGCAGTACTTC. The chain couples TRBV7-2 to TRBJ2-7; TRBD1 matches at 12 bases. CDR3 size: 15 residues. Per the germline V gene, CDR1 is SGHTA and CDR2 is FQGNSA. V dropped 5 bases and J dropped 4; count of bases not matched to a gene: 6.

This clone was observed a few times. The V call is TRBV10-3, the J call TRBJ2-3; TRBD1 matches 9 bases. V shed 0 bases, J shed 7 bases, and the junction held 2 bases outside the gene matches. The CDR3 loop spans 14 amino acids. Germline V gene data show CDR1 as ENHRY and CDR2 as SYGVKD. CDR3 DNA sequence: TGTGCCATCAGTGAGTCGGACAGGGGACATACGCAGTATTTT. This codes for CAISESDRGHTQYF.

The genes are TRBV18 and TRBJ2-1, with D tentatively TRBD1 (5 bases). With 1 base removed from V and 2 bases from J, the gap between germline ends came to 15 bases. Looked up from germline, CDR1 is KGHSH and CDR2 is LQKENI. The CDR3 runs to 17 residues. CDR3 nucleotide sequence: TGTGCCAGCTCACCACTAGACAGTCTCCGAGCCTACAATGAGCAGTTCTTC. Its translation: CASSPLDSLRAYNEQFF.

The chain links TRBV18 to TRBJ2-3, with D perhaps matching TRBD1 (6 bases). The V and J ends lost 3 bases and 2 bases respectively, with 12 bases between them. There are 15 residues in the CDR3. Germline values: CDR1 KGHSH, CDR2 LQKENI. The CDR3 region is CASSPNGQPTDTQYF. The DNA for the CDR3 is TGTGCCAGCTCACCTAACGGACAGCCCACAGATACGCAGTATTTT.

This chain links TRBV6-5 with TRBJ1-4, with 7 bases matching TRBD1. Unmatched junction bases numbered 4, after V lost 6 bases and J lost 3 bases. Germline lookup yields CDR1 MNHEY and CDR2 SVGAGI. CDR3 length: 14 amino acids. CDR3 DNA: TGTGCCAGCAGGACCGGGACAGCTAATGAAAAACTGTTTTTT. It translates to CASRTGTANEKLFF.

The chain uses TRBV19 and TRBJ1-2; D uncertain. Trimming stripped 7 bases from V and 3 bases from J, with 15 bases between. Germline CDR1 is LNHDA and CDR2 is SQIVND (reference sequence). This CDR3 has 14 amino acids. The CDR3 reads CASNTRETDYGYTF. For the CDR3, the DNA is TGTGCCAGTAACACTAGGGAGACGGACTATGGCTACACCTTC.

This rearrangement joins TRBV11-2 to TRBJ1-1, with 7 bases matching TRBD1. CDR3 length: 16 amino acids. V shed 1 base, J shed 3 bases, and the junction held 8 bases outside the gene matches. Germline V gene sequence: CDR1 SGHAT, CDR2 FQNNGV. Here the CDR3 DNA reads TGTGCCAGCAGCTTAGCCGGGACAGCTTGGGACACTGAAGCTTTCTTT. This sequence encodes CASSLAGTAWDTEAFF.

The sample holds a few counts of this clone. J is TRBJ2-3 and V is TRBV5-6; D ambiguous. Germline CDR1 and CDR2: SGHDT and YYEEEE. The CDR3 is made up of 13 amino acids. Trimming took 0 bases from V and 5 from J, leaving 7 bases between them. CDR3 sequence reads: CASSLARGDTQYF. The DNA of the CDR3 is TGTGCCAGCAGCTTGGCACGAGGAGATACGCAGTATTTT. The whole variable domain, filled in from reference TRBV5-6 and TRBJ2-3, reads DAGVTQSPTHLIKTRGQQVTLRCSPKSGHDTVSWYQQALGQGPQFIFQYYEEEERQRGNFPDRFSGHQFPNYSSELNVNALLLGDSALYLCASSLARGDTQYFGPGTRLTVL.

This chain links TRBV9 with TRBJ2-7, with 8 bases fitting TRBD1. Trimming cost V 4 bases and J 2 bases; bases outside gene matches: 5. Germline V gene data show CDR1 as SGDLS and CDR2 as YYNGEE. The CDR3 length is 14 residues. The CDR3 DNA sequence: TGTGCCAGCAGCCCCGGGACAGGAACCTACGAGCAGTACTTC. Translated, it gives CASSPGTGTYEQYF.

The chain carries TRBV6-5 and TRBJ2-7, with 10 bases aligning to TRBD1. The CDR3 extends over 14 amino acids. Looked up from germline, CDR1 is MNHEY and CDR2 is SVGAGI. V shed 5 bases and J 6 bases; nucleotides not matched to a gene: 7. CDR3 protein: CASSGGQGFVEQYF. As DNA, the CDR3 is TGTGCCAGCAGTGGGGGACAGGGGTTCGTCGAGCAGTACTTC.

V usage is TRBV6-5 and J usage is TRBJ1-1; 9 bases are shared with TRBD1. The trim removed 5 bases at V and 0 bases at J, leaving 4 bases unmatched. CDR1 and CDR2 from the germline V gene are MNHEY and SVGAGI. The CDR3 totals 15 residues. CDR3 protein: CASSLGQGLNTEAFF. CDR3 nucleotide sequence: TGTGCCAGCAGTCTGGGACAGGGATTGAACACTGAAGCTTTCTTT.

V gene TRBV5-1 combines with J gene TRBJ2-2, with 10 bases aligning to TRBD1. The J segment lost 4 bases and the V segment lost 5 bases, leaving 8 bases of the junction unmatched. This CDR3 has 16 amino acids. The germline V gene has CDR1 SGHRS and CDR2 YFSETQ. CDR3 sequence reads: CASSLGQGGATGELFF. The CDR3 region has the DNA TGCGCCAGCAGTCTTGGACAGGGGGGGGCCACCGGGGAGCTGTTTTTT.

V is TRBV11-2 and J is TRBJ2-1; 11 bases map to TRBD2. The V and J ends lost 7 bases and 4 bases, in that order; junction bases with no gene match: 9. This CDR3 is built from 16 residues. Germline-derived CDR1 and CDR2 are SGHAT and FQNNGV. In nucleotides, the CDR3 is TGTGCCAGCACCGAGCGACTAGCGGGGAAATACAATGAGCAGTTCTTC. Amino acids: CASTERLAGKYNEQFF.

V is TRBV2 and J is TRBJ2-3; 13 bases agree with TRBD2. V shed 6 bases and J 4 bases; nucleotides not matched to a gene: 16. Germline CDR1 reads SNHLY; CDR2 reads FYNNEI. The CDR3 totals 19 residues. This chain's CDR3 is CASSAGLAGAPSHADTQYF. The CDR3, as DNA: TGTGCCAGCAGCGCCGGACTAGCGGGGGCCCCTTCTCACGCAGATACGCAGTATTTT.

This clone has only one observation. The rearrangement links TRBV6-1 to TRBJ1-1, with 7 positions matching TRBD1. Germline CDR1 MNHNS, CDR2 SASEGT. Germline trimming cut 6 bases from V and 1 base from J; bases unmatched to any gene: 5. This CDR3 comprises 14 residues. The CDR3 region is CASRQTGKNTEAFF. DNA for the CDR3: TGTGCCAGCAGGCAGACAGGGAAGAACACTGAAGCTTTCTTT.

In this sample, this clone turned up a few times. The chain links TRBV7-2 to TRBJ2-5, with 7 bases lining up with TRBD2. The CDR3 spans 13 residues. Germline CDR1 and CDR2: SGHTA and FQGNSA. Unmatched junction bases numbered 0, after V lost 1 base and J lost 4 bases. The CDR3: CASSLERGETQYF. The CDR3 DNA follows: TGTGCCAGCAGCTTAGAGCGGGGAGAGACCCAGTACTTC.